The text below deals with one TCR beta chain. Its antigen remains undetermined. No clone much larger than this one lies a single base away; base qualities are absent. Receptor libraries were prepared by the immunoSEQ multiplex PCR assay. For the multiplex PCR, a mixture combining 60 forward primers for TCR Vbeta segments and 13 reverse primers for TCR Jbeta segments was used. The CDR3 region of rearranged TCR beta genes was amplified from genomic DNA with a multiplex PCR assay. Amplified TCR beta libraries were sequenced as 87-base-pair reads on the Illumina HiSeq System. In the authors' own workflow: Across the 670 or so repertoires, a later analysis counted 80 million or so unique TCR beta chains, around 11 million of which were shared by at least two donors. Raw reads were error-corrected and collapsed into unique sequences with a nearest-neighbor algorithm that merged closely related sequences to remove PCR and sequencing errors. CDR3 sequences were aligned to IMGT reference sequences to assign V, D and J gene segments. Each retained sequence needed at least a six-nucleotide match to both a V gene segment and a J gene segment. Rearrangements were classified as productive when the CDR3 lacked stop codons and remained in frame with V and J, and all other rearrangements were classified as non-productive. CDR3 was defined according to IMGT convention as the region running from the second conserved V-encoded cysteine to the conserved J-encoded phenylalanine. In an earlier analysis of more than 550 of the donors, sequences lacking an unambiguous match to a single V gene segment were excluded. In an earlier analysis of around 600 of the donors, V segments were called functional above 56.7% productive rearrangements and were called segregating when the between-donor standard deviation exceeded 5%. To diagnose cytomegalovirus status from the catalog of TCR beta chain sequences, a statistical classification framework was built. In a later analysis, V and J genes were assigned by comparing TCR nucleotide sequences against IMGT/GENE-DB human TR gene sequences. The TCRdist pipeline was used in a later analysis to assign CDR3 sequences and most-parsimonious VDJ recombination scenarios. In a later analysis, each TCR beta chain was defined by its CDR3 amino acid sequence together with its V-gene family, and reads without a unique V-gene family were excluded. As a way to deal with suspected cross-contamination and a sequencing artifact, a later analysis dropped roughly 620 nucleotide sequences that were highly shared and had low generation probability. In a later analysis, a clonal expansion index was calculated for each public chain from normalized within-repertoire ranks of inferred template counts. In a later analysis, generation probabilities were computed using a VDJ recombination model fitted to out-of-frame rearrangements, and the results were checked against IGoR. In a later analysis, hypergeometric tests were used to score TCR-TCR, TCR-HLA and TCR-CMV co-occurrence, with a repertoire-size bias correction applied to TCR pairs. A later analysis estimated false discovery rates by permuting HLA or CMV assignments 20 times. In a later analysis, co-occurring TCRs were grouped with DBSCAN, and TCRdist sequence similarity was added when clustering was performed within HLA-allele-positive subsets. Repertoires with fewer than 30,000 or more than 120,000 public chains were left out of co-occurrence clustering, as were four to six repertoires with anomalous nucleotide sharing. TCRdb retrieved this table from immuneACCESS and kept in-frame rearrangements only. Not all clones are present; in checked studies, unresolved V genes account for under half, and no reason is known for the remainder. V and J calls and clone size are those listed in that table; D and trimming were worked out from the DNA. The sample yields more than 95,000 clones; about 85% were counted once. The top ten constitute 4% of the sample.

The sample originates from a study of cytomegalovirus exposure and HLA in healthy donors (dated by TCRdb to 2016 to 2017). Turning to the overall study: In an earlier analysis of under 750 of the donors, approximately 300 Gb of sequence data and 95 million to 130 million unique TCR beta sequences from approximately 180 million T cells were reported. To study patterns of TCR occurrence, a later analysis re-analyzed previously published TCR beta repertoires from just over 650 donors and added high-resolution HLA genotyping. An earlier analysis of around 580 of the donors used high-throughput TCR beta sequencing to judge whether each TCR beta V gene segment behaved as functional or pseudogenic. The study aimed to test whether cataloging public T cell receptors could reveal signatures of past pathogen exposure. HLA typing covered class I and class II loci at four-digit resolution. Donor age, sex, ethnicity and CMV serostatus were collected together with the repertoire data. The study used immunosequencing to profile the T cell repertoires of 666 subjects and linked those repertoires to cytomegalovirus serostatus. Of the 300 to 400 genotyped donors, 65% to 90% fell in the genetic ancestry cluster associated with self-reported Caucasian donors. A later genetic analysis used genome-wide SNP genotypes for about three fifths of the roughly 700 donors, treating that subset as a discovery cohort. To predict cytomegalovirus infection status, the study combined high-throughput TCR immunosequencing, statistical association of individual TCRs with disease status, and machine learning. The later analysis used no new phenotypic data to find candidate immune exposures, relying instead on TCR beta sequences and their occurrence across donors. The number of donors typed differed by locus, with 629-630 for A, B, C, DRB1 and DQB1, more than 500 for DQA1, approximately 580 for DPA1, and some 440 for DPB1. Every repertoire in the discovery cohort had been generated on one and the same sequencing platform. About five DR-DQ haplotypes were treated as single units for association and clustering because of strong linkage in the cohort. Among around 400 genotyped donors of the cohort, an average of about 240,000 unique TCR beta nucleotide sequences was sequenced per donor, of which roughly 17% were non-productive. Along with the approximately 700-subject first cohort, a separate validation cohort of 120 different subjects was used. An early release that covered 500 to 800 HLA-typed donors contained about 300 gigabases of sequencing data and 85 million to 100 million unique TCR sequences. Paper-wide results and their limitations: A cluster of highly shared sequence variants was judged likely to be a technical artifact of the sequencing pipeline. A later analysis reported that several top co-occurrence clusters appeared linked to parvovirus B19, influenza, CMV and Epstein-Barr virus. Presence/absence analyses assumed roughly uniform sequencing depth across donors, an assumption that may not hold. According to a later genetic analysis, donors in an Asian-associated ancestry cluster had fewer N-insertions in productive TCRs than the approximately 700-donor mean. In an earlier analysis of 587 of the donors, most TCR beta V segments were observed in productive rearrangements about 87% or about 30% of the time, broadly matching IMGT annotations. Cytomegalovirus status was reported to be diagnosed by the classifier with high specificity and sensitivity in both the original and validation cohorts. In a later analysis, most CMV-associated TCR beta chains were found to appear HLA-restricted, with HLA associations seemingly driven largely by CMV exposure. While some public TCRs were present in many individuals, most TCR sequences turned up only very rarely across donors. Because HLA typing was missing for some donors at each locus, association tests included only the typed subset. In a later analysis, HLA-associated TCR beta chains showed more clonal expansion and lower generation probabilities than non-associated chains that were equally common. In a later analysis, about 16,000 TCR beta sequences were associated with specific HLA alleles at a false discovery rate of 0.05. Some IMGT-functional V segments, including TRBV6-2 and TRBV6-3, could not be distinguished by the 87-base-pair reads and were therefore excluded. Only TCR beta chains were sequenced in this cohort, and the absence of alpha or paired-chain data limited detectable features. The authors suggested that the approach could potentially be extended to other disease states and immunological phenotypes. For the cohort, immune exposure information was limited to CMV serostatus. The study gave a list of more than 150 TCR beta chains associated with cytomegalovirus. An association between a missense DCLRE1C variant and V-gene and J-gene trimming of TCR beta chains was found in a later genetic analysis and replicated in an independent cohort. According to a later analysis, TCR association rates differed among HLA loci, with DRB1 alleles showing the most associated TCRs and HLA-C alleles showing the fewest. A few of the identified cytomegalovirus-associated TCR beta chains were confirmed in vitro to be specific for cytomegalovirus antigens. When HLA alleles, especially DR and DQ, strongly co-occurred, attributing TCR associations to individual alleles was difficult. The earlier analysis of 450 to 700 of the donors excluded approximately 15 rarely observed V segments, including chromosome 9 orphons, because counts were too low. Correlated functional status among segregating V segments might reflect linkage disequilibrium, but an unknown experimental factor could not be ruled out. A further reported finding was that TCR beta sequences accurately predicted the HLA-A and HLA-B alleles for most subjects in the first cohort.

The cohort was made up of about 670 healthy bone marrow donors. At the time of sampling, all cohort members were nominally healthy, though unrecorded immune exposures were likely present. The donor tested CMV seropositive and was one of the 289 seropositive cohort members. A peripheral blood sample was provided by each donor, and peripheral blood mononuclear cells were used for TCR beta sequencing. The Qiagen DNeasy Blood Extraction Kit was used to extract genomic DNA from the blood cell samples. At the junction V is shortened by 1 base and J by 2 bases; bases outside the gene matches: 6. The germline V gene gives CDR1 as SGHAT and CDR2 as FQNNGV. From cysteine to phenylalanine, the CDR3 is 17 amino acids long. The only DNA kept is the CDR3, 51 bases in frame from the first base.

The sequence links TRBV11-2 to TRBJ2-5, with TRBD2 matching 11 junction bases. This TCR derives from a man aged 18 to 30 in good health and CMV-seropositive. The sample consisted of PBMCs. DNA sequence: TGTGCCAGCAGCTTAGCGGCCGGGACTAGCGGACAAGAGACCCAGTACTTC. Translated, this is CASSLAAGTSGQETQYF.